This T cell receptor beta chain stems from a study of cytomegalovirus exposure and HLA in healthy donors. Points from the study as a whole: Testing in vitro showed three CMV-associated chains specific for CMV antigens. The finding came from a later analysis; first-cohort TCR clusters tended to co-occur in the 110 or so validation repertoires. The study recorded over 150 TCR beta chains that were cytomegalovirus-associated.

The data were produced by immunoSEQ multiplex PCR, yet TCRdb's version contains in-frame clones alone and is incomplete. The table shows approximately 200,000 clones, with just over 85% occurring only once. Germline CDR1 is SGHTA and CDR2 is FQGNSA. V shed 3 bases, J shed 14 bases, and the junction held 7 bases outside the gene matches. The CDR3 has 13 residues. Comments on this clone: Its antigen is unknown.

The material sequenced was PBMCs. The chain uses TRBV7-2 and TRBJ2-3, with 11 bases that match TRBD2. The sequence came from a young woman in good health and CMV-seronegative. The CDR3 nucleotides are TGTGCCAGCAGCTTTGGGTCCCTAGCGGGAGGGTATTTT. Translating gives CASSFGSLAGGYF.